These 10 T cell receptor beta chains originate from one sample sequenced in a study of T-cell reconstitution after alpha-beta-depleted transplantation in children (dated by TCRdb to 2015 to 2016). Per the publication, the treatment or condition label means: allogeneic hematopoietic cell transplantation with graft depleted of TCRalphabeta T cells and CD19 B cells. The method behind the library was PCR. Sequencing relied on an Illumina HiSeq 2500. TCR library preparation used molecular barcoding, with unique molecular identifiers applied to normalize quantification of the TCRbeta repertoire. TCRdb passed the public sequencing reads through fastp at Q25 and MiXCR, retaining productive beta sequences. Each CDR3 protein appears once, grouped with its most common genes and DNA. The sample table holds approximately 800,000 distinct CDR3 sequences, of which less than 20% were seen once. The ten top clones hold just under 5% of the sample.

Sequencing was performed on PBMCs, mostly from graft donor cells, taken 360 days after TCRalphabeta/CD19-depleted stem cell transplant. All receptors come from a male patient aged 10 to 17 who had a stem cell transplant for acute lymphoblastic leukemia, so the T cells may come from the graft donor.

This clonotype showed up many times. The chain links TRBV5-5 to TRBJ2-7, with a weak D call TRBD1 (5 bases). The germline V gene has CDR1 SGHKS and CDR2 YYEKEE (reference sequence). With 2 bases removed from V and 5 bases from J, the gap between germline ends came to 14 bases. The CDR3 has 14 amino acids. CDR3 protein: CASSFRAGSNEQYF. Written as DNA, the CDR3 is TGTGCCAGCAGCTTCCGGGCAGGGTCCAACGAGCAGTACTTC.

This clonotype has only a few counts. The chain combines TRBV5-1 with TRBJ2-3; 11 bases match TRBD2. Germline V gene sequence: CDR1 SGHRS, CDR2 YFSETQ. The junction had 6 bases not matched to a gene; V was cut back by 8 bases and J by 4 bases. This CDR3 comprises 14 residues. Here the CDR3 DNA reads TGCGCCAGTGGACTAGCGGGCACTCCAGATACGCAGTATTTT. Protein sequence: CASGLAGTPDTQYF. Full variable domain (outside the CDR3, taken from reference TRBV5-1 and TRBJ2-3): KAGVTQTPRYLIKTRGQQVTLSCSPISGHRSVSWYQQTPGQGLQFLFEYFSETQRNKGNFPGRFSGRQFSNSRSEMNVSTLELGDSALYLCASGLAGTPDTQYFGPGTRLTVL.

This sequence joins TRBV7-9 and TRBJ2-7; D may be TRBD1 or TRBD2 (5 bases each). Trimming removed 2 bases from V and 2 bases from J, with 19 bases in between. The CDR3 length is 17 residues. CDR1 SEHNR and CDR2 FQNEAQ come from the germline V gene (reference sequence). This chain's CDR3 is CASSLSGQTAYTYEQYF. In nucleotides, the CDR3 is TGTGCCAGCAGCTTATCGGGGCAGACAGCCTATACCTACGAGCAGTACTTC.

The sample holds a few counts of this clonotype. The rearrangement joins TRBV20-1 to TRBJ2-1, with unresolved D. The germline V gene has CDR1 DFQATT and CDR2 SNEGSKA (reference sequence). The CDR3 is 11 residues long. V lost 3 bases and J lost 5, with 5 bases in between. CDR3 amino acids: CSASGHNEQFF. For the CDR3, the DNA is TGCAGTGCTAGCGGCCACAATGAGCAGTTCTTC.

The chain has TRBV7-3 and TRBJ1-1; 7 bases are a match to TRBD1. Germline V gene lookup returns CDR1 SGHTA and CDR2 FQGTGA. With 4 bases clipped from V and 6 bases from J, the junction kept 8 bases outside the gene matches. The CDR3 extends over 14 amino acids. The DNA of the CDR3 is TGTGCCAGCAGCTCAGGACAGGCGAGCCCTGAAGCTTTCTTT. It codes for CASSSGQASPEAFF.

The J gene is TRBJ2-7, the V gene TRBV10-3, with D perhaps given as TRBD1 or TRBD2 (5 bases each). Per germline, CDR1 ENHRY and CDR2 SYGVKD. V lost 0 bases to trimming and J lost 6 bases, with 24 bases between them. The CDR3 extends over 18 amino acids. CDR3 DNA sequence: TGTGCCATCAGTGAGTCGGGCCTGGGACGGCTAGAGCGCTGCGAGCAGTACTTC. This codes for CAISESGLGRLERCEQYF.

This clonotype was seen more than once but under ten times. The chain combines TRBV24-1 with TRBJ2-2; TRBD2 aligns across 8 bases. The germline V gene encodes CDR1 KGHDR and CDR2 SFDVKD. V shed 3 bases and J 0 bases; nucleotides not matched to a gene: 8. The CDR3 covers 18 residues. This CDR3 reads CATSDTGGTIANTGELFF. For the CDR3, the DNA is TGTGCCACCAGTGATACGGGGGGGACTATCGCGAACACCGGGGAGCTGTTTTTT.

In its sample, this clonotype was seen many times. V is TRBV2 and J is TRBJ2-5; the match to TRBD2 covers 12 bases. The V gene end was trimmed by 6 bases and the J gene end by 5 bases; junction bases not matched to a gene: 7. Germline loops: CDR1 SNHLY, CDR2 FYNNEI. The CDR3 totals 15 residues. CDR3 nucleotides: TGTGCCAGCAGGACTAGCGGGAGAGTAGAGGAGACCCAGTACTTC. This gives the protein CASRTSGRVEETQYF.

This clonotype was seen a few times. This chain uses TRBV5-4 with TRBJ1-1; D is unresolved. This CDR3 has 13 residues. With 1 base removed from V and 7 bases from J, the gap between germline ends came to 11 bases. Germline CDR1 SGHNT, CDR2 YYREEE (reference sequence). In DNA form, the CDR3 reads TGTGCCAGCAGCTTGAAGGCTTTGAGTGAAGCTTTCTTT. Protein sequence: CASSLKALSEAFF.

This chain links TRBV2 with TRBJ2-1, with D tentatively TRBD2 (6 bases). The CDR3 is 16 residues long. Deletions cut 3 bases from V and 2 bases from J, with 14 bases between. Looked up from germline, CDR1 is SNHLY and CDR2 is FYNNEI. The CDR3 loop reads CASSESLAIPYNEQFF. CDR3 bases: TGTGCCAGCAGTGAGTCTCTAGCGATTCCCTACAATGAGCAGTTCTTC.